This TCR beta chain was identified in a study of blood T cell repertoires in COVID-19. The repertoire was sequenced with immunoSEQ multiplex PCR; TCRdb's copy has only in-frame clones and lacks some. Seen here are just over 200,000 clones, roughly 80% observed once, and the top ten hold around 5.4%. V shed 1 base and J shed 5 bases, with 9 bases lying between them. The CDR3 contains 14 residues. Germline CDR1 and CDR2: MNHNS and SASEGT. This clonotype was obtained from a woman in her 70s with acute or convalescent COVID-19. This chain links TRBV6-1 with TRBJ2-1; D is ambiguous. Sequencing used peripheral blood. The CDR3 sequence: CASSEVVSDNEQFF. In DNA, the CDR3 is TGTGCCAGCAGTGAAGTCGTGTCAGACAATGAGCAGTTCTTC.